This TCR beta chain was recorded in a study of PD-1 blockade in classical Hodgkin lymphoma. Study overall: Patients received nivolumab 3 mg/kg intravenously every 2 weeks. Study findings and constraints: Repertoire differences have undefined causes, possibly disease activity or prior therapy. Reported baseline diversity: healthy donors highest, relapsed/refractory patients lowest. The study found that TCR diversity rose significantly by C4D1 in CD4+ but not CD8+ cells.

CDR1 and CDR2 (germline): SNHLY, FYNNEI. This CDR3 is 13 amino acids long. The ends were cut back, 7 bases at V and 1 base at J, with 10 bases in the middle. Assay: immunoSEQ multiplex PCR; the TCRdb copy retains only in-frame clones and omits some. The repertoire has tens of thousands of clones, just over 90% of them found once; the top ten carry around 2.7%. A note on this clone: Its antigen is not identified.

Time point: cycle 4 day 1 (C4D1), after 5 to 7 weeks of nivolumab. Every one of the patients relapsed after autologous stem cell transplantation (brentuximab vedotin exposure was variable). The sequence was obtained from a human donor with classical Hodgkin lymphoma. The chain carries TRBV2 and TRBJ2-5; the D gene is possibly TRBD2 (5 bases). Sequenced here: peripheral blood mononuclear cells (PBMCs), sampled before the fourth cycle of nivolumab. This CDR3 is CASNWRVQETQYF. For the CDR3, the DNA is TGTGCCAGCAACTGGCGGGTCCAAGAGACCCAGTACTTC.